The clone carrying this T cell receptor (beta chain) has a handful of counts. The antigen remains undetermined. The entry originates in a study of vaccination effects on CD4 cells after COVID-19. The data were produced by immunoSEQ multiplex PCR, yet TCRdb's version contains in-frame clones alone and is incomplete. The sample lists about 52,000 clones, nearly 80% seen once, with around 5.5% in the top ten. The CDR3 covers 16 residues. Germline CDR1 and CDR2: MGHRA and YSYEKL. V gave up 1 base and J gave up 7 bases; unmatched junction bases: 4. Antigen-specific CD4+ T cell clonotypes were called by their expansion after viral peptide-pool culture in ViraFEST. Culture lasted approximately 10 days before CD4+ T cell isolation. Nucleocapsid antibodies were negative in the vaccine recipients, who had never had SARS-CoV-2 infection. On day 3 and again on day 7, half the medium was replaced with IL-2 medium.

Here the sequenced sample was CD4+ T cells from PBMCs cultured with HCoV-OC43 spike peptides, taken before COVID-19 vaccination. Stated subset: HCoV-OC43 spike overlapping peptide pool stimulation. The clonotype was recovered from a human donor who received a COVID-19 vaccine. V and J are TRBV4-1 and TRBJ1-6; 10 bases align to TRBD1. The CDR3 sequence is CASSQAPGQGNSPLHF. CDR3 bases: TGCGCCAGCAGCCAAGCTCCGGGACAGGGGAATTCACCCCTCCACTTT.